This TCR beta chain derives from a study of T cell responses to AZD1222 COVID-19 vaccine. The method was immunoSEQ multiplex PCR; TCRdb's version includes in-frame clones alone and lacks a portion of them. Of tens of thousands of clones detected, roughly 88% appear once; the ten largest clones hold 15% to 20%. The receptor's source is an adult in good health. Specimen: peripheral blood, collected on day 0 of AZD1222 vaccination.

The CDR3 DNA is TGCGCCAGCAGCCTGGACCTACCGGGGGCTGAGGCTGGGGCCAACGTCCTGACTTTC. As protein: CASSLDLPGAEAGANVLTF. V usage is TRBV4-3 and J usage is TRBJ2-6; D assignment may be TRBD1 or TRBD2 (6 bases each). Germline CDR1 is LGHNA and CDR2 is YSLEER. CDR3 length equals 19 residues. V was cut by 4 bases and J by 2 bases, with 21 bases left in between.